One sample yielded the 27 T cell receptor beta chains listed below, sequenced in a study of metastatic and nonmetastatic thyroid tumors. No treatment had been given to any patient before thyroid surgery. TCRdb re-analyzed the PCR reads using MiXCR. The sample has under 20,000 clones, around 28% seen once. The sample comprised blood. Source of these receptors: a female donor with papillary thyroid cancer or a benign thyroid nodule (not recorded which). Some clones in this sample may be carry-over from other donors' samples.

Regarding this clone: One end of the junction fails to match germline, which may point to a read error. The chain links TRBV6-1 to TRBJ2-4; 13 nucleotides agree with TRBD2. This CDR3 is 14 amino acids long. Germline V gives CDR1 MNHNS, CDR2 SASEGT. In DNA form, the CDR3 reads TGTGCCAGCAGTGGGACTAGCGGGAGTAGCATTAAGTGCTTC. Its translation: CASSGTSGSSIKCF.

The chain combines TRBV6-1 with TRBJ2-7, with TRBD1 as a possible D gene (6 bases). V was cut by 6 bases and J by 4 bases, with 13 bases left in between. Germline CDR1 is MNHNS and CDR2 is SASEGT. The length of the CDR3 is 13 residues. The CDR3 bases are TGTGCCAGCAGGAGAACAGGGATTTACGAGCAGTACTTC. Translation: CASRRTGIYEQYF.

This clone was found a few times. The chain couples TRBV19 to TRBJ2-3; no definite D call. Germline CDR1 and CDR2: LNHDA and SQIVND (reference sequence). CDR3 length: 13 amino acids. Trimming cost V 2 bases and J 7 bases, with 10 bases left between them. In DNA form, the CDR3 reads TGTGCCAGTAGTATAAATAATAAAAATACGCAGTATTTT. The encoded protein is CASSINNKNTQYF.

This chain connects TRBV20-1 to TRBJ2-3, with TRBD1 matching over 8 bases. Germline V gene data show CDR1 as DFQATT and CDR2 as SNEGSKA (reference sequence). The V gene end was trimmed by 6 bases and the J gene end by 2 bases; junction bases not matched to a gene: 10. The length of the CDR3 is 15 residues. The CDR3 region has the DNA TGCAGTGCACAAGAACCAGGGGGCCTCACAGATACGCAGTATTTT. This translates into CSAQEPGGLTDTQYF.

In the case of this clone: A read error may produce the germline difference seen at one junction end. The rearrangement joins TRBV11-3 to TRBJ2-1; D may be TRBD2 (6 bases). The CDR3 runs 14 residues. Per the germline V gene, CDR1 is SGHNT and CDR2 is YENEEA. CDR3 region: CASSLVAANNEKFF. DNA for the CDR3: TGTGCCAGCAGCCTGGTAGCGGCAAACAATGAGAAGTTCTTC.

At least ten counts were recorded for this clone. The chain carries TRBV28 and TRBJ2-5; the match to TRBD2 covers 7 bases. The CDR3 is 13 amino acids. Germline lookup yields CDR1 MDHEN and CDR2 SYDVKM. Losses at the gene ends were 7 bases for V and 7 bases for J; bases not matched to a gene: 9. This CDR3 is CASIRAGDVTQYF. The CDR3 DNA sequence: TGTGCCAGCATACGGGCGGGAGACGTGACCCAGTACTTC. Full variable domain (remainder filled in from reference TRBV28 and TRBJ2-5): DVKVTQSSRYLVKRTGEKVFLECVQDMDHENMFWYRQDPGLGLRLIYFSYDVKMKEKGDIPEGYSVSREKKERFSLILESASTNQTSMYLCASIRAGDVTQYFGPGTRLLVL.

This clone was found many times. The chain uses TRBV20-1 and TRBJ1-6; tentative D call: TRBD1 (6 bases). This CDR3 has 16 amino acids. Germline loops: CDR1 DFQATT, CDR2 SNEGSKA (reference sequence). Trimming removed 0 bases at V and 10 bases at J, with 19 bases between. CDR3 nucleotides: TGCAGTGCTAGAGAAGGAGGCGGGGGCGAGGTCTCACCCCTCCACTTT. This gives the protein CSAREGGGGEVSPLHF.

This clone has a count of ten or more. The chain is built from TRBV7-3 and TRBJ2-1; TRBD2 matches at 10 bases. Germline CDR1 is SGHTA and CDR2 is FQGTGA. V trimming: 5 bases; J trimming: 4 bases; junction bases outside the gene matches: 5. CDR3 length equals 15 residues. In DNA form, the CDR3 reads TGTGCCAGCAGCCAACTAGCGGGAAGATACAATGAGCAGTTCTTC. Protein sequence: CASSQLAGRYNEQFF.

The rearrangement joins TRBV20-1 to TRBJ2-7; D uncertain. The length of the CDR3 is 12 residues. Per germline, CDR1 DFQATT and CDR2 SNEGSKA (reference sequence). The germline V and J ends were trimmed by 1 base and 7 bases, with 11 bases remaining between them. The DNA of the CDR3 is TGCAGTGCTAGAGTTCGGTTTGTTGAGCAGTACTTC. Translated: CSARVRFVEQYF.

The sample holds many counts of this clone. This chain joins TRBV15 and TRBJ1-5; D not certain. Germline V gene sequence: CDR1 LNHNV, CDR2 YYDKDF (reference sequence). The CDR3 totals 13 residues. Trimming took 5 bases from V and 3 from J, leaving 8 bases between them. Written as DNA, the CDR3 is TGTGCCACCAGCCGGGCCTCCAATCAGCCCCAGCATTTT. Protein: CATSRASNQPQHF.

In this sample, this clone is medium-sized. V usage is TRBV6-6 and J usage is TRBJ1-2; D not certain. V dropped 0 bases and J dropped 2 bases, with 10 bases sitting between them. This CDR3 spans 15 amino acids. CDR1 is MNHNY, CDR2 SVGAGI, per germline (reference sequence). This CDR3 is CASSYSRLRNYGYTF. CDR3 DNA sequence: TGTGCCAGCAGTTACTCGAGGTTGCGCAACTATGGCTACACCTTC.

This clone was seen more than once but under ten times. Other DNA sequences within the sample encode an identical CDR3. The chain couples TRBV27 to TRBJ2-3; D may correspond to TRBD1 or TRBD2 (5 bases each). The V end was cut by 2 bases, the J end by 8 bases, with 17 bases between. CDR1 is MNHEY, CDR2 SMNVEV, per germline (reference sequence). This CDR3 region has 15 residues. CDR3 in DNA: TGTGCCAGCAGTTTAAGTGGTACGGGGCCTAGTACGCAGTATTTT. It encodes CASSLSGTGPSTQYF.

This clone was picked up a small number of times. The genes are TRBV6-1 and TRBJ2-7, with D tentatively TRBD1 or TRBD2 (5 bases each). This CDR3 is 15 amino acids long. Trimming removed 4 bases at V and 2 bases at J, with 15 bases between. CDR1 and CDR2 (germline): MNHNS, SASEGT. DNA for the CDR3: TGTGCCAGCAGTGCCCTGAGTGGGGGAACCTACGAGCAGTACTTC. This translates into CASSALSGGTYEQYF.

The CDR3: CAFTGPTNEKLFF. The CDR3 DNA follows: TGTGCCTTCACAGGGCCTACTAATGAAAAACTGTTTTTT. The chain recombines TRBV30 with TRBJ1-4; D may be TRBD1 (6 bases). This CDR3 has 13 residues. Germline-derived CDR1 and CDR2 are GTSNPN and SVGIG (reference sequence). The V end lost 7 bases, the J end lost 2 bases, and 11 bases lay between the germline ends.

In this sample, this clone turned up a few times. The chain combines TRBV6-2 or TRBV6-3 with TRBJ1-1; a possible D gene is TRBD1 (6 bases). Between the trimmed V and J ends, which lost 2 bases and 0 bases, there was a span of 16 bases. The CDR3 runs to 17 residues. Per germline, CDR1 MNHEY and CDR2 SVGEGT. The CDR3 loop reads CASSYPTQGWMNTEAFF. The DNA of the CDR3 is TGTGCCAGCAGTTACCCAACACAGGGTTGGATGAACACTGAAGCTTTCTTT.

The gene calls are TRBV6-1 and TRBJ1-1; D perhaps matches TRBD1 (5 bases). Germline V gives CDR1 MNHNS, CDR2 SASEGT. The CDR3 extends over 13 amino acids. V gave up 8 bases and J gave up 1 base, with 11 bases separating them. In DNA, the CDR3 is TGTGCCAGCCGATCTACAGGGAACACTGAAGCTTTCTTT. As protein: CASRSTGNTEAFF.

The chain carries TRBV5-1 and TRBJ2-3; D gene unclear. Trimming took 4 bases from V and 3 from J, leaving 9 bases between them. The germline gives CDR1 SGHRS, CDR2 YFSETQ. The CDR3 contains 13 residues. The CDR3: CASSLSRTDTQYF. As DNA, the CDR3 is TGCGCCAGCAGCCTCTCCCGGACAGATACGCAGTATTTT.

The chain couples TRBV3-1 to TRBJ2-7, with D possibly being TRBD1 (5 bases). V lost 4 bases, J lost 4 bases, and 5 bases lay in between. The germline gives CDR1 LGHDT, CDR2 YNNKEL (reference sequence). The CDR3 runs 11 residues. Written as DNA, the CDR3 is TGTGCCAGCAGCCGACAGTACGAGCAGTACTTC. Protein product: CASSRQYEQYF.

The chain employs TRBV5-1 and TRBJ2-3; 11 bases match TRBD2. The CDR3 loop spans 15 amino acids. Germline V gives CDR1 SGHRS, CDR2 YFSETQ. V lost 4 bases and J lost 3; bases outside the gene matches: 4. CDR3 in DNA: TGCGCCAGCAGCCGTAGCGGGGGGGTAACAGATACGCAGTATTTT. Its translation is CASSRSGGVTDTQYF.

This sequence joins TRBV4-1 and TRBJ2-7; weak D call: TRBD2 (6 bases). CDR3 length: 13 amino acids. V shed 0 bases and J shed 4 bases, with 7 bases lying between them. Per germline, CDR1 MGHRA and CDR2 YSYEKL. The CDR3 DNA follows: TGCGCCAGCAGCCAAGAAGGAGGGTACGAGCAGTACTTC. Translation: CASSQEGGYEQYF.

This clone was observed many times. The chain has TRBV10-3 and TRBJ2-3; TRBD2 might be the D (5 bases). CDR1 is ENHRY, CDR2 SYGVKD, per germline. The V end was cut by 2 bases, the J end by 5 bases, with 11 bases between. The CDR3 is 14 amino acids. Written as DNA, the CDR3 is TGTGCCATCAGTGAGGACCTTGCGGGAGATACGCAGTATTTT. Translated: CAISEDLAGDTQYF.

This clone qualifies as medium-sized. The rearrangement links TRBV27 to TRBJ2-2, with 13 bases fitting TRBD2. V trimming: 4 bases; J trimming: 9 bases; junction bases outside the gene matches: 11. The CDR3 runs to 17 residues. Germline V CDR1 and CDR2: MNHEY, SMNVEV (reference sequence). For the CDR3, the DNA is TGTGCCAGCAGTTCCCTACTTAGGACTAGCGGGAGCAGGGAGCTGTTTTTT. This translates into CASSSLLRTSGSRELFF.

This clone was picked up one time. J is TRBJ1-4 and V is TRBV20-1; D is unresolved. The CDR3 runs 17 residues. The germline V and J ends were trimmed by 8 bases and 0 bases, with 22 bases remaining between them. Germline assignment: CDR1 DFQATT and CDR2 SNEGSKA (reference sequence). Written as DNA, the CDR3 is TGCAGTCCCCGCACCTTCTGTGACCTAGCAACTAATGAAAAACTGTTTTTT. Encoded protein: CSPRTFCDLATNEKLFF.

Sample share makes this clone medium-sized. The V and J genes are TRBV6-5 and TRBJ1-3, with no clear D. CDR1 is MNHEY and CDR2 is SVGAGI in the germline V gene. The CDR3 extends over 18 amino acids. V dropped 0 bases and J dropped 0 bases, with 15 bases sitting between them. Written as DNA, the CDR3 is TGTGCCAGCAGTTACTCCGGAGGAGGTACGAGCTCTGGAAACACCATATATTTT. Protein product: CASSYSGGGTSSGNTIYF.

As concerns this clone: Since a much larger clone is just one base distant, this may be a read error. The V and J genes are TRBV5-6 and TRBJ1-2, with D maybe TRBD1 (6 bases). Germline CDR1 is SGHDT and CDR2 is YYEEEE. This CDR3 region has 15 residues. This CDR3 is CASTLRPGVLYGYTF. CDR3 sequence (DNA): TGTGCCAGCACCTTGCGGCCAGGGGTCCTCTATGGCTACACCTTC.

Only a few counts were recorded for this clone. The V gene is TRBV27, the J gene TRBJ2-7; no clear D. Germline V gene data show CDR1 as MNHEY and CDR2 as SMNVEV (reference sequence). This CDR3 region has 14 residues. The V end was cut by 2 bases, the J end by 0 bases, with 8 bases between. The CDR3 DNA sequence: TGTGCCAGCAGTTTAACCGGTAACTCCTACGAGCAGTACTTC. Translated: CASSLTGNSYEQYF.

V and J are TRBV2 and TRBJ1-1; maybe TRBD1 (6 bases). The CDR3 totals 14 residues. The V gene lost 4 bases and the J gene lost 8 bases, with 17 bases spanning the gap. Germline CDR1 reads SNHLY; CDR2 reads FYNNEI. Here the CDR3 DNA reads TGTGCCAGCAGTGGGATGACAGGCTACCCAGAAGCTTTCTTT. This encodes CASSGMTGYPEAFF.